Listed here is a single TCR beta chain. This clone's antigen is unknown. Base qualities are not recorded, but no much larger clone differs from it by a single base. TCR beta CDR3 regions were amplified from RNA transcripts. The first round of RT-PCR for the TCR CDR3 was performed with the HTBI primer set and the Qiagen OneStep RT-PCR kit. Libraries were constructed in a second round of multiplex PCR, after which size selection and purification were performed. Libraries were sequenced paired-end with 100 bp reads on an Illumina HiSeq2000. Under the source paper's analysis protocol: SOAPnuke was used to process the raw data, removing reads that contained adapters or uncalled bases, had a mean Phred below 15, or lacked an exact match to the constant primer or identifier. COPE v1.2.5 was used to merge the high-quality paired reads, and each unique nucleotide sequence was defined as a clonotype. Clonotypes were aligned to IMGT TRBV, TRBD and TRBJ reference segments using MiTCR v1.1. Analysis was restricted to V-J combinations with a frequency above 0.0001, which covered 99% to 99.2% of repertoires. A TCS score was defined as the ratio between F50 (clonal expansion) and ExV (chaos), using BLOSUM62-based TCRdist between CDR3 peptides within each V-J. Welch's t-statistics and random forest reduced around 510 V-J features to fewer than 15, which were used in a naive Bayes classifier (R e1071). TCRdb took the public reads, trimmed them with fastp at Q25, ran MiXCR for clone calling and kept in-frame beta chains. One record per CDR3 amino acid sequence lists the most common genes and DNA. TCRdb, not the authors, supplied the V and J calls. The sample includes roughly 570,000 distinct CDR3 sequences, with 15% to 18% observed a single time. Clones ranked in the top ten supply approximately 7.4% of the sample.

This sample is drawn from a study of T cells in Graves' hyperthyroidism and ophthalmopathy (dated by TCRdb to the late 2010s). About the full investigation: Peripheral blood samples were taken at initial diagnosis, before any treatment was given. To identify distinguishing TCR V-J signatures, a discovery cohort of some 100 patients was used, comprising 40 to 45 with Graves' ophthalmopathy and approximately 57 with stable Graves' hyperthyroidism. An independent validation cohort of around 20 hyperthyroidism patients and approximately 16 patients who later progressed to ophthalmopathy tested prospective prediction of ophthalmopathy. The approximately 97 discovery patients were randomly divided into training and test sets at a 7:3 ratio. In about 6 Graves' hyperthyroidism patients, the study also compared T-cell repertoires from thyroid tissue with T-cell repertoires from blood. After sampling, hyperthyroidism patients received methimazole starting at 30 mg daily, and ophthalmopathy patients received high-dose intravenous methylprednisolone. TCR Vbeta CDR3 sequencing of 130 to 150 peripheral blood samples (over 40 ophthalmopathy, 75 to 80 hyperthyroidism and roughly 17 progressor patients) is reported in the paper.

A patient counted as having stable Graves' hyperthyroidism if no progression to ophthalmopathy occurred over 18 months of follow-up. Hyperthyroidism patients were newly diagnosed, with disease duration under 2 months, and aged 18 to 65 years. The study excluded patients with uncontrolled infections, other autoimmune diseases, pregnancy or lactation. Clinical symptoms, serum thyroxine and TRAb, thyroid ultrasound, and orbital computed tomography formed the basis for the diagnoses. PBMCs were separated from 10 ml of fresh peripheral blood using Ficoll-Paque density gradient centrifugation. Trizol reagent was used to extract total RNA, and RNA quality was then checked on an Agilent 2100 Bioanalyzer. Overall study results and their limits: No statistical method was used to set the sample size in advance, and investigators knew the group allocation. Blood samples also contained most of the expanded thyroid clonotypes (frequency above 0.001), which suggests that blood repertoires may reflect thyroid immune responses. In validation, the model predicted progression to ophthalmopathy a median of around six months before onset, with 70% to 71% sensitivity and 72.22% specificity. A model built on a 13 V-J signature distinguished ophthalmopathy from stable hyperthyroidism, reaching 85% to 90% sensitivity and about 81% specificity in cross-validation and 80%/75% in testing.

This sequence was found in a young woman with Graves' hyperthyroidism. Sequenced input: blood.

In nucleotide form, the sequence is TGTGCCAGCAGGGCAGATCACAGGTTAACTAATGAAAAACTGTTTTTT. It translates as CASRADHRLTNEKLFF. The rearranged chain carries TRBV6-1 and TRBJ1-4; the D gene is possibly TRBD1, with 5 bases matching. The junction shows trimming of 6 bases on V and 1 base on J, plus 15 bases between the germline ends. The CDR3 runs 16 residues from the cysteine to the phenylalanine. Just CDR3 DNA is preserved here, 48 bases in frame from base 1. Via the germline V gene, CDR1 is MNHNS and CDR2 SASEGT.